The rows below give T cell receptor beta chains drawn from one sample of a study of human T cells and chemical hapten exposure. From the RACE reads, TCRdb called clonotypes with MiXCR, one entry per CDR3 protein. The data contain approximately 71,000 distinct CDR3 sequences, approximately 12% of them singletons. Material: whole blood, obtained in connection with sensitization to the hapten diphenylcyclopropenone (DPC). The receptors derive from a woman aged 45 to 65 with alopecia areata. Some clones in this sample may be carry-over from other donors' samples. Both conserved end residues are part of each CDR3. D genes are given only for firm matches. A clone size is listed for some rows: how often the clone was seen (once, few, many), or a class if it is expanded.

v_call	j_call	d_call	clone_size	cdr3_nt	cdr3_aa
TRBV6-5	TRBJ2-2	.	many	TGTGCCAGCAGTTATTTTAGTACCATCCCTGGGGAGCTGTTTTTT	CASSYFSTIPGELFF
TRBV18	TRBJ1-1	.	many	TGTGCCAGCTCTCGTTACAAAGTCGAAGCTTTCTTT	CASSRYKVEAFF
TRBV20-1	TRBJ1-3	.	few	TGCAGTGCACAGGGCCCCTCTGGAAACACCATATATTTT	CSAQGPSGNTIYF
TRBV7-6	TRBJ1-1	.	many	TGTGCCAGCAGCTTAGTCTGGGGAGCAGCGAACACTGAAGCTTTCTTT	CASSLVWGAANTEAFF
TRBV28	TRBJ2-7	.	.	TGTGCCAGCAGTGCTCAGGGCTACGAGCAGTACTTC	CASSAQGYEQYF
TRBV6-5	TRBJ1-4	TRBD1	many	TGTGCCAGCAGTTACTCGACCAGGGGGCAAGGTGAAAAACTGTTTTTT	CASSYSTRGQGEKLFF
TRBV4-2	TRBJ2-7	.	.	TGTGCCAGCAGCCAAGGAACAGCCGCCTACGAGCAGTACTTC	CASSQGTAAYEQYF
TRBV24-1	TRBJ1-1	.	.	TGTGCCACCAGTGCCGGAGGACAGAACACTGAAGCTTTCTTT	CATSAGGQNTEAFF
TRBV7-8	TRBJ2-1	TRBD2	.	TGTGCCAGCAGCTTATTAGCGGGAGGGTCGCTAAGTGAGCAGTTCTTC	CASSLLAGGSLSEQFF
TRBV21-1	TRBJ1-2	.	few	TGTGCCAGCGACAGGGGACCTAACTATGGCTACACCTTC	CASDRGPNYGYTF
TRBV23-1	TRBJ2-7	TRBD2	few	TGCGCCAGCAGTCAGACTACTAGCGGGAGTGCGTACGAGCAGTACTTC	CASSQTTSGSAYEQYF
TRBV27	TRBJ2-5	TRBD2	many	TGTGCCAGCAGTCCAATTCCGACTAGCGGGAGAAAGACCCAGTACTTC	CASSPIPTSGRKTQYF
TRBV29-1	TRBJ2-3	TRBD2	.	TGCAGCGTCCGGACTAGCGGTACAGATACGCAGTATTTT	CSVRTSGTDTQYF
TRBV10-1	TRBJ2-7	.	.	TGCGCCAGCGCCTATCTGCGCAGGGAGCGCTACGAGCAGTACTTC	CASAYLRRERYEQYF
TRBV27	TRBJ1-3	.	many	TGTGCCAGCAGTTTAACTAGGTCGAGCAACACCATATATTTT	CASSLTRSSNTIYF
TRBV5-4	TRBJ2-1	TRBD2	many	TGTGCCAGCAGCTCAGCTAGCGGCAAGCAGTTCTTC	CASSSASGKQFF
TRBV7-9	TRBJ2-3	.	few	TGTGCCAGCAGCTTAGCTCATCCTACGCAGTATTTT	CASSLAHPTQYF
TRBV20-1	TRBJ1-2	.	.	TGCAGTGCTAGTAACAGGGTTGGCTACACCTTC	CSASNRVGYTF
TRBV6-5	TRBJ2-7	.	many	TGTGCCAGCAGCCCCAGATACAGCTCCTACGAGCAGTACTTC	CASSPRYSSYEQYF
TRBV11-2	TRBJ2-1	.	many	TGTGCCAGCAGCTTAGCTTGGCTGAAGGATGAGCAGTTCTTC	CASSLAWLKDEQFF
TRBV18	TRBJ2-7	.	many	TGTGCCAGCTCACCCTACCCGGGGGACTACGAGCAGTACTTC	CASSPYPGDYEQYF
TRBV4-1	TRBJ1-2	.	many	TGCGCCAGCAGCCAGGGACGAGAGGGCGTCTATGGCTACACCTTC	CASSQGREGVYGYTF
TRBV20-1	TRBJ1-1	TRBD1	few	TGCAGTGCAGGGGGCAGCGTCGCTTACACTGAAGCTTTCTTT	CSAGGSVAYTEAFF
TRBV4-1	TRBJ2-7	.	many	TGCGCCAGCAGCCAAGACAGGGGAGGAGGAGAGCAGTACTTC	CASSQDRGGGEQYF
TRBV7-2	TRBJ2-1	TRBD2	many	TGTGCCAGCAGCTTAGGGCTAGCGGGCAATGAGCAGTTCTTC	CASSLGLAGNEQFF
TRBV7-9	TRBJ2-7	TRBD1	many	TGTGCCAGCAGCCCCGACAGGGGATACAACGAGCAGTACTTC	CASSPDRGYNEQYF
TRBV11-2	TRBJ1-2	TRBD1	many	TGTGCCAGCAGCTTCGGGACAGGGGACTATGGCTACACCTTC	CASSFGTGDYGYTF
TRBV12-3/TRBV12-4	TRBJ2-3	.	few	TGTGCCAGCAGTTTTGAGGGGGGGCGGAAATTAGCCGATACGCAGTATTTT	CASSFEGGRKLADTQYF
TRBV12-5	TRBJ1-1	TRBD1	few	TGTGCTAGTGGGGTCGACAGGGTCACTGAAGCTTTCTTT	CASGVDRVTEAFF
TRBV5-4	TRBJ2-7	TRBD2	.	TGTGCCAGCGGCGACGGCGGGAGCGTTCCATACAAGCAGTACTTC	CASGDGGSVPYKQYF
TRBV9	TRBJ2-2	.	.	TGTGCCAGCAGCGTAGGCGCGTCACTCACCGGGGAGCTGTTTTTT	CASSVGASLTGELFF
TRBV20-1	TRBJ2-1	.	.	TGCAGTGCTAGAGATCTGGCTACCTCCTACAATGAGCAGTTCTTC	CSARDLATSYNEQFF
TRBV6-6	TRBJ1-6	.	few	TGTGCCAGCAGTTATATCAACGACCATAATTCACCCCTCCACTTT	CASSYINDHNSPLHF
TRBV12-3/TRBV12-4	TRBJ1-1	.	.	TGTGCCAGCAGAAGGGGCAGGGAGAACACTGAAGCTTTCTTT	CASRRGRENTEAFF
TRBV20-1	TRBJ1-5	TRBD1	few	TGCAGTGCTAGAAGGGACAGGGTTAGCAATCAGCCCCAGCATTTT	CSARRDRVSNQPQHF
TRBV6-6	TRBJ1-1	.	.	TGTGCCAGCAGTTACGCGGTTTCCACTGAAGCTTTCTTT	CASSYAVSTEAFF
TRBV6-1	TRBJ2-4	.	many	TGTGCCAGCAGTGAATTAAGGTCCCACATTCAGTACTTC	CASSELRSHIQYF
TRBV18	TRBJ2-7	.	.	TGTGCCAGCTCCGGACGCGGAGGGGACTTCAACGAGCAGTACTTC	CASSGRGGDFNEQYF
TRBV12-3/TRBV12-4	TRBJ1-4	.	many	TGTGCCAGCTCGGCCCATGGATCGGGCGATGAAAAACTGTTTTTT	CASSAHGSGDEKLFF
TRBV28	TRBJ1-2	.	many	TGTGCCAGCAGTTCTCCCCCGGGCCAGGGAAGTTATGGCTACACCTTC	CASSSPPGQGSYGYTF
TRBV10-2	TRBJ2-3	TRBD2	.	TGCGCCAGCACCCCGAGAGGCGGGAGGGATCGCCCAGATACGCAGTATTTT	CASTPRGGRDRPDTQYF
TRBV27	TRBJ2-6	TRBD1	many	TGTGCCAGCAGTTTAAGTCGGGACAGGGTCACTGGGGCCAACGTCCTGACTTTC	CASSLSRDRVTGANVLTF
TRBV18	TRBJ1-3	.	many	TGTGCCAGCTCACCACTTTTATCCGGACGCTCTGGAAACACCATATATTTT	CASSPLLSGRSGNTIYF
TRBV7-9	TRBJ2-7	TRBD2	many	TGTGCCAGCAGCTTAGTATCGGGACTAGCGGGAACCCACGAGCAGTACTTC	CASSLVSGLAGTHEQYF
TRBV7-9	TRBJ2-7	TRBD2	few	TGTGCCAGCAGCCATGCAGCGGGGGGGCAGGACGAGCAGTACTTC	CASSHAAGGQDEQYF
TRBV2	TRBJ2-3	TRBD2	few	TGTGCCAGCAGCGCCCTAGCGGGCGGCACAGATACGCAGTATTTT	CASSALAGGTDTQYF
TRBV28	TRBJ1-4	.	many	TGTGCCAGCAGTCTGCCAGGATCTATGTACGAAAAACTGTTTTTT	CASSLPGSMYEKLFF
TRBV2	TRBJ1-2	TRBD1	many	TGTGCCAGCACCGGGACAGGGGGCCTTGGCTACACCTTC	CASTGTGGLGYTF
TRBV4-3	TRBJ2-1	.	few	TGCGCCAGCAGCCAAGATCGGGAGTACAATGAGCAGTTCTTC	CASSQDREYNEQFF
TRBV7-8	TRBJ1-2	TRBD1	few	TGTGCCAGCAGCTCAACACCGGGACAGGCCTACTATGGCTACACCTTC	CASSSTPGQAYYGYTF
TRBV12-3/TRBV12-4	TRBJ2-2	.	.	TGTGCCAGCAGTCCCTGGGGGCCTAGGAGCACCGGGGAGCTGTTTTTT	CASSPWGPRSTGELFF
TRBV4-1	TRBJ2-4	.	many	TGCGCCAGCAGCCAAGTCGGGACGGCCAAAAACATTCAGTACTTC	CASSQVGTAKNIQYF
TRBV20-1	TRBJ1-1	.	many	TGCAGTGCTTCCTCCTGGGACCTGAACACTGAAGCTTTCTTT	CSASSWDLNTEAFF
TRBV28	TRBJ1-1	TRBD1	few	TGTGCCAGCAGTGGATCAGGGGGAGGCCTTCCTGAAGCTTTCTTT	CASSGSGGGLPEAFF
TRBV7-8	TRBJ2-2	.	.	TGTGCCAGCAGCCGACAGGCCATGAACACCGGGGAGCTGTTTTTT	CASSRQAMNTGELFF